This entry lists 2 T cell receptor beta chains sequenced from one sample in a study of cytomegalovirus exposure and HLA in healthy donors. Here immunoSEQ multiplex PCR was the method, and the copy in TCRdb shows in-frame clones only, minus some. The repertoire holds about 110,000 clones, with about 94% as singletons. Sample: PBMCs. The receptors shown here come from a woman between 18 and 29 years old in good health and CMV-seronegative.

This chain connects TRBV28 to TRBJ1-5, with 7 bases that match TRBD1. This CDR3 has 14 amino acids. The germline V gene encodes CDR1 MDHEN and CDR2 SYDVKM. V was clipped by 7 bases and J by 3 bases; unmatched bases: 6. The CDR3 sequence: CASTPGQSNQPQHF. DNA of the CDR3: TGTGCCAGCACACCGGGACAGTCCAATCAGCCCCAGCATTTT.

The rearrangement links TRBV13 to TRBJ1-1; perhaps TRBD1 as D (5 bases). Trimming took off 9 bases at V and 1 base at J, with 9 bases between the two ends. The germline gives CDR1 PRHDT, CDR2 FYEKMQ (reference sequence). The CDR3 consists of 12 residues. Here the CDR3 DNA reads TGTGCCAGTGGGGACTGGAACACTGAAGCTTTCTTT. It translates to CASGDWNTEAFF.